This paragraph covers one T cell receptor beta chain sequence. This clonotype was found a few times. The antigen this receptor binds is unknown. No per-base quality is available; no much larger clone lies one base away. Read against the paper, the sample's treatment or condition label means: in vitro stimulation with specific CMV peptide epitopes to enrich CMV-specific T cells. The data stem from a study of T cell repertoires in cytomegalovirus infection (dated by TCRdb to about 2019). General notes on the study: Peptide stimulations targeted recently identified HLA-C-restricted CMV epitopes, whose presentation resists viral immunomodulation, together with well-studied HLA-B-restricted epitopes. The HLA type of each donor mattered for the analysis, because public TCR beta signatures pointed to carriage of CMV infection along with the matching HLA type. What the research found in general, with its limitations: Cumulative frequency of public TCR beta family members discriminated carriers of CMV infection plus the relevant HLA type in this cohort and an independent 352-donor cohort. The ex vivo response was dominated by HLA-C-restricted CMV-specific TCR beta clonotypes, and the single most frequent clonotype in two of eight donors was supplied by these HLA-C-restricted clonotypes.

Via the germline V gene, CDR1 is LGHNA and CDR2 YNFKEQ. Trimming accounts for 5 bases at V and 0 bases at J, while the number of junction bases matched to no gene is 7. The CDR3 measures 16 amino acids from cysteine to phenylalanine. CDR3 DNA only is kept here, 48 bases in frame from base 1. TCRdb lists the instrument as Illumina HiSeq 1500. The public sequencing data were trimmed at Q25 with fastp and processed into clonotypes with MiXCR by TCRdb, which kept only in-frame beta chains. For every CDR3 protein sequence, its rows merge into one entry that carries the most common genes and DNA. The sample table contains about 160,000 distinct CDR3 sequences; only one count was recorded for less than 25% of them. About 25% of the sample rests with the top ten.

The chain links TRBV4-2 with TRBJ2-4, with 7 bases aligning to TRBD1. The source material was CD8+ T cells from cultured PBMCs, sampled from culture after CMV antigen stimulation. This sequence originates from a human donor in good health (CMV status not recorded). Some clones in this sample may be carry-over from other donors' samples. The bases read TGTGCCAGCAGCACCCGACAGGGTCTAGCCAAAAACATTCAGTACTTC. It translates as CASSTRQGLAKNIQYF.